This T cell receptor beta chain is drawn from a study of cytomegalovirus exposure and HLA in healthy donors. Study findings and constraints: Among TCR sequences, most were rare, though some public TCRs appeared in many donors.

This clone was observed a handful of times. Its antigen is still unknown. The CDR3 spans 15 residues. Germline assignment: CDR1 SGHNT and CDR2 YENEEA. Trimming removed 1 base at V and 2 bases at J, with 9 bases between. 60 Vbeta and 13 Jbeta primers were used in PCR. This table comes from immunoSEQ multiplex PCR, and its TCRdb copy is limited to in-frame clones, with some not included. The repertoire includes 150,000 or so clones, over 70% of them detected once, and about 2.1% sits in the top ten. The clonotype was recovered from a young man in good health and CMV-seronegative. The sequencing sample was made of PBMCs. The rearrangement joins TRBV11-3 to TRBJ2-1; the D gene is possibly TRBD1 (6 bases). In DNA, the CDR3 is TGTGCCAGCAGCTTAGTTGAGGGGGCCTACAATGAGCAGTTCTTC. This sequence encodes CASSLVEGAYNEQFF.